Listed below are T cell receptor beta chains from one sample, sequenced in a study of T-cell reconstitution after alpha-beta-depleted transplantation in children. TCRdb fed the PCR reads into MiXCR, producing one record per CDR3 protein. The sample has about 97,000 distinct CDR3 sequences; about 6.8% are singletons. Sequencing used PBMCs, obtained before TCRalphabeta/CD19-depleted stem cell transplant. The receptors derive from a boy aged 2 to 10 with acute lymphoblastic leukemia, due to receive a stem cell transplant. The CDR3 runs from the conserved cysteine through the conserved F or W. Each record gives: clone size, V gene, J gene, D gene, CDR3 DNA, CDR3 protein. The D gene is left open where the match is weak. Clone size is given for some rows only: seen once, a few or many times, or a class if the clone is expanded.

>few|TRBV11-2|TRBJ2-5|NA
TGTGCCAGCAGCGCTACCGGGGCCAGGAGGGAGACCCAGTACTTC
CASSATGARRETQYF
>few|TRBV4-3|TRBJ2-3|TRBD2
TGCGCCAGCAGCCAAGAGCGGGGGGGCGGCACAGATACGCAGTATTTT
CASSQERGGGTDTQYF
>many|TRBV6-5|TRBJ2-2|NA
TGTGCCAGCAGCCTCACTGGAGGGGGGGAGCTGTTTTTT
CASSLTGGGELFF
>NA|TRBV27|TRBJ2-7|TRBD2
TGTGCCAGCAGGCAAGGTGGCCTAGCGGATACCTACGAGCAGTACTTC
CASRQGGLADTYEQYF
>many|TRBV12-3/TRBV12-4|TRBJ2-7|TRBD2
TGTGCCAGCAGTGGACTAGCGGGGGGACAATATCGGGTCGAGCAGTACTTC
CASSGLAGGQYRVEQYF
>many|TRBV4-3|TRBJ2-3|NA
TGCGCCAGCAGCTTTCAGCGGGCCAGCACAGATACGCAGTATTTT
CASSFQRASTDTQYF
>many|TRBV5-1|TRBJ2-5|NA
TGCGCCAGTCAACTAGGGACTCAAGAGACCCAGTACTTC
CASQLGTQETQYF
>NA|TRBV9|TRBJ2-7|NA
TGTGCCAGCAGCGTAGGCACCGGGGCTAATTCCTACGAGCAGTACTTC
CASSVGTGANSYEQYF
>few|TRBV2|TRBJ2-1|TRBD2
TGTGCCAGCAAGGGGAGGAGCGGGGGCCCCAATGAGCAGTTCTTC
CASKGRSGGPNEQFF
>NA|TRBV3-1|TRBJ2-7|NA
TGTGCCAGCAGCCAAGTCTGGGGCTCCGGCGAGCAGTACTTC
CASSQVWGSGEQYF
>NA|TRBV3-1|TRBJ1-4|NA
TGTGCCAGCAGCCAAGAAGATTGGGCCCTCTCTAATGAAAAACTGTTTTTT
CASSQEDWALSNEKLFF
>many|TRBV28|TRBJ2-3|TRBD1
TGTGCCAGCAGTCCGACAGGGGCGGGTAGCCCAGATACGCAGTATTTT
CASSPTGAGSPDTQYF
>few|TRBV7-8|TRBJ2-4|TRBD1
TGTGCCAGCAGCCCCGACAGGGTTCGACTAGCCAAAAACATTCAGTACTTC
CASSPDRVRLAKNIQYF